The source of this T cell receptor (beta chain) is a study of T cell changes during pregnancy in multiple sclerosis. The CDR3 consists of 12 residues. Trimming stripped 5 bases from V and 9 bases from J, with 11 bases between. Germline CDR1 SEHNR, CDR2 FQNEAQ (reference sequence). Using immunoSEQ multiplex PCR, the repertoire was profiled, and TCRdb retains in-frame clones only, with some absent. The sample records around 100,000 clones, 92% being singletons. The sequencing here drew on peripheral blood, taken after pregnancy. The TCR sequence derives from a female donor with multiple sclerosis, enrolled in a pregnancy study. The V call is TRBV7-9, the J call TRBJ2-1; maybe TRBD1 (5 bases). Here the CDR3 DNA reads TGTGCCAGCAGCCTGGGGCTCGGTGAGCAGTTCTTC. It codes for CASSLGLGEQFF.